This T cell receptor (beta chain) came from a study of T cell repertoires in cytomegalovirus infection. Whole-study context: HLA-B-restricted CMV epitopes that are well studied, plus recently identified HLA-C-restricted ones, were used by the study. Signatures in public TCR beta sequences pointed to both CMV infection and matching HLA type.

With termini counted, the CDR3 has 17 amino acids. The study's findings and limits: In two of eight donors, the top clonotype was HLA-C-restricted CMV-specific.

Notes on this clonotype: What it binds is not known. The DNA is omitted, as the CDR3 cannot be located on it reliably, and the CDR3 follows TCRdb's listing.

TCRdb itself ran the reads through MiXCR, one entry per CDR3 protein. The table lists just over 450,000 distinct CDR3 sequences, under 45% of them singletons, with around 45% in the top ten. Sequencing used cultured PBMCs, obtained from culture after CMV antigen stimulation. This rearrangement joins TRBV7-5 to TRBJ1-5. TRBV7-5 corresponds to a pseudogene. This TCR came from a human donor in good health (CMV status not recorded). Some clones in this sample may be carry-over from other donors' samples. CDR3: CISVPEVGPYSNQPQHF.